The T cell receptor beta chain described here comes from a study of blood T cell repertoires in COVID-19. The overall study: From the United States, Italy and Spain came samples of acute and convalescent COVID-19. Sources were T cells, B-cell-depleted T cells, or PBMCs; the material itself was cDNA or gDNA.

Methods used by the authors: Estimation of nucleated cell counts was performed using reference gene primer amplification. Libraries were prepared by immunoSEQ multiplex PCR; TCRdb keeps only in-frame clonotypes and omits some of them. D and trimming come from the DNA, and the V and J calls and clone size come from that table. The table shows over 100,000 clones, with roughly 79% occurring only once. This CDR3 is 14 amino acids long. Germline lookup yields CDR1 SGHNT and CDR2 YYREEE (reference sequence). V lost 3 bases, J lost 3 bases, and 12 bases lay in between. The chain carries TRBV5-4 and TRBJ1-1, with no clear D. Sequencing used peripheral blood. This TCR was sampled from a human donor in a cohort sampled during active COVID-19. The CDR3 reads CASSSPGRYTEAFF. For the CDR3, the DNA is TGTGCCAGCAGCTCCCCTGGGAGATACACTGAAGCTTTCTTT.